Each of the 19 T cell receptor beta chains below was sequenced from the same sample in a study of long-term antiretroviral therapy in people with HIV. immunoSEQ v3.0 was run at survey level. Profiling relied on immunoSEQ multiplex PCR, and the TCRdb table lists in-frame clones only, not all of them. The sample records 20,000 to 25,000 clones, 70% to 85% being singletons. Sequenced material: unsorted PBMCs, taken 1.2 years after starting antiretroviral therapy. Receptors originate from a woman in her 40s with HIV.

V and J are TRBV7-9 and TRBJ1-6; D remains unclear. V was cut by 2 bases and J by 9 bases, with 11 bases left in between. In germline, CDR1 is SEHNR, CDR2 FQNEAQ (reference sequence). This CDR3 has 14 residues. As DNA, the CDR3 is TGTGCCAGCAGCTTAACGGGAATGGGTTCACCCCTCCACTTT. It yields the protein CASSLTGMGSPLHF.

In its sample, this clone was seen a few times. The chain joins TRBV21-1 to TRBJ1-4; TRBD1, the table's D call, lacks a check against the DNA. TRBV21-1 is reported as a pseudogene. This CDR3 has 15 amino acids. The CDR3 spells CASSKDHSLNEKLFF. CDR3 in DNA: TGTGCCAGCAGCAAAGACCACAGCCTTAATGAAAAACTGTTTTTT.

The chain carries TRBV5-1 and TRBJ2-1, with 7 positions matching TRBD2. The ends lost 3 bases at V and 6 bases at J; junction bases unmatched: 9. The CDR3 has 15 residues. The germline gives CDR1 SGHRS, CDR2 YFSETQ. CDR3 region: CASSSAERGPNEQFF. In nucleotides, the CDR3 is TGCGCCAGCAGCTCCGCTGAGCGGGGCCCCAATGAGCAGTTCTTC.

J is TRBJ2-3 and V is TRBV11-2; D is ambiguous. Germline-derived CDR1 and CDR2 are SGHAT and FQNNGV. The CDR3 spans 14 residues. V lost 0 bases, J lost 3 bases, and 7 bases lay in between. The CDR3 reads CASSLDHGTDTQYF. The DNA of the CDR3 is TGTGCCAGCAGCTTAGATCACGGTACAGATACGCAGTATTTT.

This rearrangement joins TRBV9 to TRBJ2-5, with a weak D call TRBD2 (6 bases). The CDR3 extends over 14 amino acids. V was pared by 3 bases and J by 2 bases, with 11 bases between. Germline values: CDR1 SGDLS, CDR2 YYNGEE. The DNA for the CDR3 is TGTGCCAGCAGCGCCGGACTAATTCAAGAGACCCAGTACTTC. Its translation: CASSAGLIQETQYF.

This clone turned up a few times. This chain uses TRBV9 with TRBJ1-3, with D possibly matching TRBD1 (6 bases). The CDR3 has 15 amino acids. Germline loops: CDR1 SGDLS, CDR2 YYNGEE. The V end was cut by 3 bases, the J end by 3 bases, with 13 bases between. The CDR3 nucleotides read TGTGCCAGCAGCGCTGACACAGGGCGTGGAAACACCATATATTTT. Protein sequence: CASSADTGRGNTIYF.

The chain recombines TRBV2 with TRBJ2-7; D is ambiguous. The V gene lost 6 bases and the J gene lost 1 base, with 16 bases spanning the gap. The CDR3 is made up of 15 amino acids. From germline, CDR1 is SNHLY and CDR2 FYNNEI. DNA for the CDR3: TGTGCCAGCAGCCTTGGGCTTTCCCTATCCTACGAGCAGTACTTC. Amino acid sequence: CASSLGLSLSYEQYF.

J is TRBJ2-6 and V is TRBV7-8, with TRBD1 matching over 8 bases. V was clipped by 5 bases and J by 4 bases; unmatched bases: 7. The CDR3 is 16 residues long. Germline V CDR1 and CDR2: SGHVS, FQNEAQ. The CDR3 here is CASSPRTGSGANVLTF. The CDR3 DNA follows: TGTGCCAGCAGCCCCCGGACAGGGTCCGGGGCCAACGTCCTGACTTTC.

This chain links TRBV9 with TRBJ1-1; D is unclear. CDR3 length: 13 amino acids. V lost 0 bases to trimming and J lost 11 bases, with 14 bases between them. Germline CDR1 is SGDLS and CDR2 is YYNGEE. Here the CDR3 DNA reads TGTGCCAGCAGCGTAGTGGCGGAGACCAGGGCTTTCTTT. Protein: CASSVVAETRAFF.

This chain connects TRBV12-5 to TRBJ2-7, with D possibly TRBD1 on 6 matching bases. CDR3 length: 14 amino acids. The V end was cut by 5 bases, the J end by 0 bases, with 11 bases between. Germline loops: CDR1 LGHNT, CDR2 FRNRAP. The CDR3 reads CASGDRLNSYEQYF. In DNA form, the CDR3 reads TGTGCTAGTGGTGACAGGTTAAACTCCTACGAGCAGTACTTC.

CDR3 in DNA: TGTGCCAGCAGCGTTTCGGCAGATACGCAGTATTTT. It yields the protein CASSVSADTQYF. The chain links TRBV2 to TRBJ2-3; D unresolved. The CDR3 sequence is 12 residues long. The germline CDR1 and CDR2 sequences are SNHLY and FYNNEI. V was clipped by 6 bases and J by 4 bases, with 8 bases between them.

This clone was counted a few times. This chain's CDR3 is CASKPTWGGYTF. CDR3 DNA: TGTGCCAGCAAGCCCACCTGGGGTGGCTACACCTTC. This sequence joins TRBV2 and TRBJ1-2; D is ambiguous. V lost 7 bases to trimming and J lost 7 bases, with 13 bases between them. CDR3 size: 12 residues. Germline V gene lookup returns CDR1 SNHLY and CDR2 FYNNEI.

The rearrangement joins TRBV9 to TRBJ2-2, with D unresolved. The CDR3 consists of 13 residues. Trimming took off 0 bases at V and 6 bases at J, with 6 bases between the two ends. The germline CDR1 and CDR2 sequences are SGDLS and YYNGEE. The CDR3 DNA follows: TGTGCCAGCAGCGTAGTTGATCCCGGGGAGCTGTTTTTT. The encoded protein is CASSVVDPGELFF.

The chain recombines TRBV30 with TRBJ2-1, with 7 bases lining up with TRBD2. Germline CDR1 reads GTSNPN; CDR2 reads SVGIG (reference sequence). This CDR3 comprises 13 residues. CDR3 region: CAMDGGRAWEQFF. The CDR3 coding sequence is TGTGCGATGGACGGTGGGAGGGCCTGGGAGCAGTTCTTC.

J is TRBJ1-1 and V is TRBV7-2, with 8 bases identical to TRBD1. After removal of 5 bases from V and 1 base from J, the junction contained 6 bases not matched to a gene. The CDR3 spans 15 residues. Germline V lookup: CDR1 SGHTA, CDR2 FQGNSA. The CDR3 region is CASSPSTGANTEAFF. The CDR3 bases are TGTGCCAGCAGCCCATCGACAGGGGCGAACACTGAAGCTTTCTTT.

The rearrangement uses TRBV7-9 and TRBJ2-5, with D tentatively TRBD1 (5 bases). This CDR3 is 15 amino acids long. CDR1 is SEHNR and CDR2 is FQNEAQ in the germline V gene (reference sequence). V was cut by 8 bases and J by 5 bases, with 21 bases left in between. DNA for the CDR3: TGTGCCAGCCAGGGCAAGGGCAGGGAATCCGAGACCCAGTACTTC. It encodes CASQGKGRESETQYF.

This clone showed up just a few times. The chain carries TRBV2 and TRBJ1-2; 10 nucleotides agree with TRBD1. The CDR3 is 13 amino acids. V dropped 11 bases and J dropped 7; count of bases not matched to a gene: 10. CDR1 is SNHLY and CDR2 is FYNNEI in the germline V gene. The CDR3 loop reads CAFGTGVGVGYTF. For the CDR3, the DNA is TGTGCCTTCGGGACAGGGGTGGGTGTTGGCTACACCTTC.

This clone was counted a few times. The CDR3 DNA reads TGTGCCAGCAGTTACTCGAAACAGGGCGGCTATGGCTACACCTTC. This codes for CASSYSKQGGYGYTF. J is TRBJ1-2 and V is TRBV6-6; possible D gene TRBD1, 6 bases. Trimming cost V 0 bases and J 4 bases, with 12 bases left between them. Per germline, CDR1 MNHNY and CDR2 SVGAGI (reference sequence). The CDR3 has 15 residues.

The chain employs TRBV30 and TRBJ1-5; D gene uncertain. Germline lookup yields CDR1 GTSNPN and CDR2 SVGIG (reference sequence). This CDR3 is 13 amino acids long. The V and J ends lost 2 bases and 10 bases respectively, with 15 bases between them. The CDR3 loop reads CAWSPDPVGPQHF. For the CDR3, the DNA is TGTGCCTGGAGTCCGGACCCGGTCGGTCCCCAGCATTTT. Complete variable domain (other parts from reference TRBV30 and TRBJ1-5): SQTIHQWPATLVQPVGSPLSLECTVEGTSNPNLYWYRQAAGRGLQLLFYSVGIGQISSEVPQNLSASRPQDRQFILSSKKLLLSDSGFYLCAWSPDPVGPQHFGDGTRLSIL.